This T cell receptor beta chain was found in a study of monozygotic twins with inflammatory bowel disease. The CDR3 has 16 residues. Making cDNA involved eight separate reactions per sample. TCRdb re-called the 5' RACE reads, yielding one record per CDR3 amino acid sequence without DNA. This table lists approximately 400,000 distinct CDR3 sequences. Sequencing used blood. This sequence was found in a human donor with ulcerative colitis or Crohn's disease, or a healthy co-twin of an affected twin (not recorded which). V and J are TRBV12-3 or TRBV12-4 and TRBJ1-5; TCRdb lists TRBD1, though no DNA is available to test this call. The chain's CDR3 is CASSTQGALSNQPQHF.